The TCR beta chain described here comes from a study of OX40 agonist ivuxolimab in advanced cancers. At the level of the study: Every patient in dose escalation had hepatocellular carcinoma, melanoma, renal cell or head and neck cancer. About 40% of patients had received prior checkpoint inhibitor therapy. Study-level points and caveats: The antigens recognized by the expanded peripheral T cells, that is their antigen specificity, were not determined. The study found that CD8+ T cells averaged more expanded clones than CD4+.

Germline V lookup: CDR1 WSHSY, CDR2 SAAADI. V was cut by 4 bases and J by 4 bases, with 22 bases left in between. CDR3 length: 17 residues. Assay used: immunoSEQ multiplex PCR; TCRdb lists only in-frame clones, some missing. The sample includes about 58,000 clones, about 81% seen only once; the top ten take 0.7% to 0.8%. Of note for this clone: Its target is not known.

The sample consisted of CD4+ or CD8+ T cells sorted from blood, taken in a trial of the OX40 agonist ivuxolimab. The V and J genes are TRBV10-2 and TRBJ2-5; TRBD1 might be the D (6 bases). The receptor was derived from an adult with an advanced solid tumor such as melanoma, head and neck, liver or kidney cancer. In nucleotides, the CDR3 is TGCGCCAGCAGTGCGGGCCACACAGGGCTTGGAGGAGAGACCCAGTACTTC. Translated, it gives CASSAGHTGLGGETQYF.